This section outlines one T cell receptor (beta chain) sequence together with its context. In the study's own analysis: By means of reference gene primer amplification, nucleated cell counts were estimated. Only in-frame clones appear in the TCRdb table, and some are missing; sequencing was by immunoSEQ multiplex PCR. The V and J calls and clone size come from that table; D and trimming were worked out from the DNA. The data contain about 480,000 clones, nearly 90% of them seen just once; the ten biggest clones take up roughly 1.9%. Germline CDR1 reads SEHNR; CDR2 reads FQNEAQ (reference sequence). CDR3 length: 16 residues. V lost 1 base, J lost 4 bases, and 13 bases lay in between. This sample was taken from a study of blood T cell repertoires in COVID-19. Study-level background: From the United States, Italy and Spain came samples of acute and convalescent COVID-19. In each case, the material was cDNA or gDNA derived from T cells, B-cell-depleted T cells, or PBMCs.

The receptor was derived from a woman aged 18 to 35 with acute COVID-19. The chain carries TRBV7-9 and TRBJ1-4; D is uncertain. The sequenced sample was PBMCs or T cells enriched from blood (not recorded which). CDR3 in amino acids: CASSLGVQLYNEKLFF. The CDR3 DNA sequence: TGTGCCAGCAGCTTAGGAGTCCAACTGTATAATGAAAAACTGTTTTTT.